The entry below describes one T cell receptor beta chain. This clonotype was seen ten or more times. This receptor's antigen is unknown. No base quality information exists; no much larger clone differs at one position. These data originate in a study of breast tumors, draining lymph nodes, adjacent tissues (dated by TCRdb to about 2016). As for the study more broadly: Breast cancer patients provided tumor, adjacent nontumor tissue and axillary lymph nodes, and the study compared the TCR beta repertoires across these three sources. The study was designed to assess the relationships and possible T-cell exchange between tumor, surrounding tissue and draining lymph node repertoires in human breast cancer.

These reads were obtained on an Illumina HiSeq 2000. TCR beta chain libraries were generated by multiplex PCR amplification. The amplified TCR beta chain products were analyzed by high-throughput sequencing. Clones were called with MiXCR by TCRdb after fastp trimmed the public reads at Q25, and only in-frame beta chains were retained. CDR3 protein sequences are deduplicated, and each keeps its most common genes and DNA. In this sample the table shows approximately 170,000 distinct CDR3 sequences, 30% to 35% of which occur a single time. About 4% of the sample is taken by the ten largest. For CDR1 and CDR2, the germline V gene (reference sequence) lists LNHDA and SQIVND. The germline V end is reduced by 4 bases and the J end by 5 bases; junction bases left unmatched: 18. The CDR3 covers 18 residues, taking in both the cysteine and the phenylalanine. Only CDR3 DNA is held: 54 bases, read in frame from base 1.

General conclusions and limits of the study: The data were judged consistent with most tumor T cells deriving from the lymph node and then expanding within tumor tissue. Rather than being directly demonstrated, the conclusion that tumor T cells originate in lymph nodes was presented as consistent with a hypothesis. Tumor and nontumor tissue repertoires were significantly more similar in luminal-like than in basal-like breast cancer. Tumor T-cell repertoires showed less diversity than lymph node repertoires and more diversity than nontumor tissue repertoires, and tumor T-cell repertoires showed preferential V and J gene usage.

Lymph node samples were obtained from the axillary draining lymph nodes of breast cancer patients. Sequencing was performed on axillary lymph node tissue. This clonotype was sampled from a female donor with breast cancer. Some clones in this sample may be carry-over from other donors' samples. The chain couples TRBV19 to TRBJ1-2; 8 bases in the middle match TRBD1. CDR3 loop: CASSNPVAGGASRYGYTF. The nucleotides are TGTGCCAGTAGTAATCCGGTGGCAGGGGGCGCGTCGAGATATGGCTACACCTTC.